This T cell receptor (beta chain) comes out of a study of blood T cell repertoires in COVID-19. Study at large: Both acute and convalescent COVID-19 samples were obtained from the United States, Italy and Spain. Nucleic acid was either cDNA or gDNA, and it came from T cells, B-cell-depleted T cells, or PBMCs.

The V end lost 5 bases, the J end lost 4 bases, and 15 bases lay between the germline ends. Germline-derived CDR1 and CDR2 are MNHEY and SVGAGI. The length of the CDR3 is 14 residues. In the authors' methods: Estimation of nucleated cell counts relied on the amplification of reference gene primers. TCRdb keeps only in-frame clones here, not all; method: immunoSEQ multiplex PCR. The V and J calls and clone size were taken over from that table, and D and trimming were inferred from the DNA. The data show hundreds of thousands of clones, just under 90% seen once. The TCR sequence derives from a woman between 18 and 29 years old with acute or convalescent COVID-19. The rearrangement joins TRBV6-5 to TRBJ2-7; tentative D call: TRBD2 (6 bases). Source material: peripheral blood. The CDR3 spells CASSPAGGLYEQYF. In DNA form, the CDR3 reads TGTGCCAGCAGTCCCGCCGGGGGATTATACGAGCAGTACTTC.